This T cell receptor (beta chain) stems from a study of blood T cell repertoires in COVID-19. Study-wide context: COVID-19 samples collected from the United States, Italy and Spain covered acute and convalescent phases. PBMCs, B-cell-depleted T cells, or T cells provided the cDNA or gDNA that made up the material.

This CDR3 comprises 19 residues. Germline lookup yields CDR1 LNHNV and CDR2 YYDKDF (reference sequence). V lost 1 base to trimming and J lost 0 bases, with 18 bases between them. Original analysis: For nucleated cells, counts were estimated from reference gene primer amplification. The table came from immunoSEQ multiplex PCR; TCRdb's copy has only in-frame clones and leaves some out. The V and J calls and the clone size are those of that table, but D and trimming were determined from the DNA. Of around 78,000 clones in the sample, around 88% are singletons; the top ten hold 1% to 1.5%. The receptor was derived from a woman aged 45-60 years with acute COVID-19. This chain connects TRBV15 to TRBJ1-4; D is unresolved. The sequenced sample consisted of PBMCs or T cells enriched from blood (not recorded which). The CDR3 is CATSRGGGHPRATNEKLFF. The DNA for the CDR3 is TGTGCCACCAGCAGAGGTGGTGGGCATCCGCGAGCAACTAATGAAAAACTGTTTTTT.